This entry is about one TCR beta chain. The target of this receptor is not known. No much larger clone exists at a distance of one base, and base qualities are not known. Participants in the prospective study were enrolled through a virtual design, were aged about 18 to 100 years, and lived in roughly 24 United States geographic areas. In the prospective study, participants were assigned to cohorts based on the clinical history participants reported in a screening survey and a study questionnaire. For ImmuneRACE Cohort 3, a participant was defined as recovered based on two consecutive negative NP/OP PCR tests, clearance by a healthcare professional, or resolution of symptoms. In the prospective study, mobile phlebotomists collected whole blood, serum and a nasopharyngeal or oropharyngeal swab from each participant. Over a 2-month period, participants in the prospective study had the option of providing additional blood draws and questionnaires. Prospective study blood samples were shipped either frozen or at room temperature before DNA extraction.

Based on the germline V gene, the CDR1 and CDR2 sequences are MNHEY and SVGEGT. Germline trimming amounts to 4 bases on V and 5 bases on J, with 2 as the count of junction bases outside the gene matches. The CDR3 numbers 14 residues from cysteine through phenylalanine. The CDR3 DNA has 42 bases and is translated from base 1. This sample was included in a study of blood T cell repertoires in COVID-19 (TCRdb year 2020). Turning to the overall study: Collaborator samples came from the United States, Italy and Spain and covered acute and convalescent phases of COVID-19. A de-identified subject ID, COVID-19 status, age in years and sex were almost always included in the sample metadata. The samples were drawn from two sources: the first 160 participants of the ongoing ImmuneRACE study, and 1,200 or so subjects contributed by 6 global collaborators. The prospective study material was composed of cDNA or gDNA derived from T cells, B-cell-depleted T cells, or PBMCs. The dataset comprised deeply sampled blood TCRbeta repertoires from subjects exposed to, actively infected with, or recovered from COVID-19. A freely available public database, intended as a resource for researchers studying the immune response to SARS-CoV-2, is where the repertoires were released. Where available, HLA class I and class II types were taken from metadata supplied by the sample provider and were not determined by assay-based typing.

Results and caveats for the whole study, not just this receptor: How much clinical and demographic metadata was included differed by source and by participant, and the metadata was provided uncurated.

The immunoSEQ Assay, a bias-controlled multiplex PCR, was used to amplify TCRbeta CDR3 regions from genomic DNA. Per the source publication's procedure: Nucleated cell counts per sample were estimated from amplification of reference gene primers within the assay. To quantify the absolute abundance of each unique TCRbeta CDR3 rearrangement, sequence reads were collapsed and filtered. For each sample, productive Simpson clonality was calculated by taking the square root of Simpson's diversity index across productive rearrangements. TCRdb's version of the immuneACCESS table is confined to in-frame rearrangements and falls short of the full clone set. An unresolved V gene accounts for under half of the shortfall where checked; the remainder is of unknown origin. That table furnishes V, J and clone size, whereas the DNA furnished D and trimming. The sample data list around 150,000 clones, and about 86% of these were observed just once. 7.3% of the sample is held by the ten biggest clonotypes.

The source material was PBMCs or T cells enriched from blood (not recorded which). The clonotype comes from a man between 45 and 60 years old who had recovered from COVID-19. The rearranged segments are TRBV6-2 or TRBV6-3 and TRBJ1-6, with TRBD1 matching 7 junction bases. The sequence in DNA is TGTGCCAGCAGTTCCAGGGGGGATAATTCACCCCTCCACTTT. Its translation is CASSSRGDNSPLHF.